The next 8 T cell receptor beta chains were all read from a single sample in a study of radiotherapy plus CTLA-4 blockade in lung cancer (dated by TCRdb to 2016 to 2019). The library was built by means of the immunoSEQ multiplex PCR assay. TCRdb stores this immuneACCESS table with in-frame sequences only. Part of the clones is absent; in the studies checked, under half of the shortfall reflects unresolved V genes, and no reason is known for the rest. This sample lists around 78,000 clones; about 79% were detected once. Together, the top ten hold under 5% of the sample. Here the sequenced sample was peripheral blood, taken from a patient treated with radiotherapy plus ipilimumab. These TCRs come from a human donor with non-small cell lung cancer who had a partial response to radiotherapy plus ipilimumab. Some clones in this sample may be carry-over from other donors' samples.

The rearrangement joins TRBV7-3 to TRBJ2-3, with a tentative D call TRBD1 (6 bases). The V gene's germline CDR1 is SGHTA and CDR2 FQGTGA. The germline V and J ends were trimmed by 0 bases and 2 bases, with 9 bases remaining between them. The CDR3 sequence is 15 residues long. CDR3 in DNA: TGTGCCAGCAGCTTAACAGGACAGCCCACAGATACGCAGTATTTT. This translates into CASSLTGQPTDTQYF.

This chain connects TRBV29-1 to TRBJ2-7, with a tentative D call TRBD1 (5 bases). From germline, CDR1 is SQVTM and CDR2 ANQGSEA. Between the trimmed V and J ends, which lost 3 bases and 3 bases, there was a span of 15 bases. CDR3 length: 14 residues. The CDR3 bases are TGCAGCGTTGACCTCTCAGGGTCCCGCTACGAGCAGTACTTC. It yields the protein CSVDLSGSRYEQYF.

A note on this clone: The junction differs from germline at one of its ends, possibly a read error. Other DNA sequences within the sample encode an identical CDR3. J is TRBJ1-6 and V is TRBV7-2; D ambiguous. Germline lookup yields CDR1 SGHTA and CDR2 FQGNSA. This CDR3 has 14 amino acids. CDR3: CASSLGGFNSPLHF. CDR3 nucleotide sequence: TGTGCCAGCAGCTTAGGAGGGTTTAATTCCCCCCTCCACTTT.

The chain couples TRBV29-1 to TRBJ2-7, with 14 bases lining up with TRBD2. The V gene's germline CDR1 is SQVTM and CDR2 ANQGSEA. The CDR3 length is 16 residues. The V segment lost 3 bases and the J segment 2 bases; nucleotides outside the gene matches: 6. DNA of the CDR3: TGCAGCGTTGACGGCTCGACTAGCGGGAGGGCCTACGAGCAGTACTTC. It yields the protein CSVDGSTSGRAYEQYF.

In regard to this clone: The limits of the CDR3 on the DNA are not certain, so only TCRdb's listed CDR3 is given. The V and J genes are TRBV10-2 and TRBJ2-5; the D call of TRBD2 is as the table states it, not checked on the DNA. The CDR3 length equals 14 residues, ends included. Germline CDR1 is WSHSY and CDR2 is SAAADI. The chain's CDR3 is CASSSSGSWETQYF.

This clone occurred a few times. The V gene is TRBV5-4, the J gene TRBJ2-5; possible D gene TRBD1, 6 bases. The DNA matches TRBJ2-7 better at its end, which makes the J call doubtful. The CDR3 is made up of 15 amino acids. In germline, CDR1 is SGHNT, CDR2 YYREEE (reference sequence). The CDR3 nucleotides read TGTGCCAGCAGCTCTCCGGGACAAAGCACCTACGAGCAGTACTTC. Amino acid sequence: CASSSPGQSTYEQYF.

This clone has only one observation. The chain recombines TRBV29-1 with TRBJ1-2; 12 bases map to TRBD1. The trim removed 0 bases at V and 10 bases at J, leaving 9 bases unmatched. CDR3 length equals 15 residues. Per germline, CDR1 SQVTM and CDR2 ANQGSEA. DNA for the CDR3: TGCAGCGTTGAAGATGGGGACAGGGGGCGCGTGTTCTACACCTTC. Translating gives CSVEDGDRGRVFYTF.

The chain carries TRBV9 and TRBJ2-5; D is possibly TRBD2 (6 bases). CDR3 length equals 15 residues. CDR1 is SGDLS, CDR2 YYNGEE, per germline. Trimming shortened V by 3 bases and J by 0 bases, and 12 bases separated the two germline ends. In nucleotides, the CDR3 is TGTGCCAGCAGCGCTCATGCGGGGCACCAAGAGACCCAGTACTTC. Encoded protein: CASSAHAGHQETQYF.